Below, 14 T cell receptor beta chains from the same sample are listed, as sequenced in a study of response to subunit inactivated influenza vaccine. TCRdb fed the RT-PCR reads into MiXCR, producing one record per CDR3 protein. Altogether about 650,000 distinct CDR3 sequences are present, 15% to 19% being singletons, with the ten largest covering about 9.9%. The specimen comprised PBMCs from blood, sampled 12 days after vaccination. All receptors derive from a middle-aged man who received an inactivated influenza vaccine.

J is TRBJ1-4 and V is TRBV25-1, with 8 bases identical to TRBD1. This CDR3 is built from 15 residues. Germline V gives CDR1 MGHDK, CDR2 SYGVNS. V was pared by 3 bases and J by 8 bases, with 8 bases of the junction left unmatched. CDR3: CASSDSDREGEKLFF. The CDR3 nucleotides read TGTGCCAGCAGTGATTCGGACAGGGAGGGCGAAAAACTGTTTTTT.

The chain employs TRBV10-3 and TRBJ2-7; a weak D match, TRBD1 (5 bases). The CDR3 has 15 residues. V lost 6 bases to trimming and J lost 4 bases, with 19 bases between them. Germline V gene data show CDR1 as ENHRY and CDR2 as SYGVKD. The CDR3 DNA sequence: TGTGCCATCAGATCGGCAGCAAGGGGTATTTACGAGCAGTACTTC. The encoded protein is CAIRSAARGIYEQYF.

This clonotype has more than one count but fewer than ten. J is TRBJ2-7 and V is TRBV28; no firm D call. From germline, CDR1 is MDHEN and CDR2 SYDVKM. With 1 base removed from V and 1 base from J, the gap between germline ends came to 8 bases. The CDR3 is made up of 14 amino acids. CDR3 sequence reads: CASSLLGNSYEQYF. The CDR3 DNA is TGTGCCAGCAGTTTATTGGGGAATTCCTACGAGCAGTACTTC.

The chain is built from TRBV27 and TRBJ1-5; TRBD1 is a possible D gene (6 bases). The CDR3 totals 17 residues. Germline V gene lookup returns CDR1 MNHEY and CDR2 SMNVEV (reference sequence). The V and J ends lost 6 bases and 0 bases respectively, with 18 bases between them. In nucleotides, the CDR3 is TGTGCCAGCAGCCGGGACAAGGGCCCTTATAGCAATCAGCCCCAGCATTTT. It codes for CASSRDKGPYSNQPQHF.

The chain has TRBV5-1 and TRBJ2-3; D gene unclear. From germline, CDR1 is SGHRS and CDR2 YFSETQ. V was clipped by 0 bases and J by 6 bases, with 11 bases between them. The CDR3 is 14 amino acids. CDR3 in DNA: TGCGCCAGCAGCTTGGAGCAGGCCCAGGATACGCAGTATTTT. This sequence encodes CASSLEQAQDTQYF.

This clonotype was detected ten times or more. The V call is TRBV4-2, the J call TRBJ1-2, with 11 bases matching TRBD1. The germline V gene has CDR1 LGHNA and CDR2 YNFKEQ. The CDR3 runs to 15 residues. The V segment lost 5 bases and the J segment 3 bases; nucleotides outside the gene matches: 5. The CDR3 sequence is CASSSPGQGDYGYTF. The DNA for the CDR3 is TGTGCCAGCAGCTCGCCGGGACAGGGGGACTATGGCTACACCTTC.

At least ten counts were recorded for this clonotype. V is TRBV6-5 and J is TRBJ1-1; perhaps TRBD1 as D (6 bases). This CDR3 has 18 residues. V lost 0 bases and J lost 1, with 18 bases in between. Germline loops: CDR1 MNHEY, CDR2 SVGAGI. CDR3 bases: TGTGCCAGCAGTTACTCGCCGGGACAAAAGGGGGAGAACACTGAAGCTTTCTTT. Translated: CASSYSPGQKGENTEAFF.

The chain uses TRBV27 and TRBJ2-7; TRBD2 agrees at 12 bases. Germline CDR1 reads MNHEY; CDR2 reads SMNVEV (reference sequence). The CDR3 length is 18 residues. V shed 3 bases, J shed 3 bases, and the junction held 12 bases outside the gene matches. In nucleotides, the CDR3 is TGTGCCAGCAGTTTGTTACGGACTAGCGGGGAAGGCCTCTACGAGCAGTACTTC. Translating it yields CASSLLRTSGEGLYEQYF.

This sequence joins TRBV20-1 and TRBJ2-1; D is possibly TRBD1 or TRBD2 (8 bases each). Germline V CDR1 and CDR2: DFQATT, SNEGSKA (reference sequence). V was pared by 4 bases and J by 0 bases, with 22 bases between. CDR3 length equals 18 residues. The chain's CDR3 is CSAKGLAGGMSSYNEQFF. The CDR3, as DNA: TGCAGTGCTAAAGGACTAGCAGGGGGCATGAGCTCCTACAATGAGCAGTTCTTC.

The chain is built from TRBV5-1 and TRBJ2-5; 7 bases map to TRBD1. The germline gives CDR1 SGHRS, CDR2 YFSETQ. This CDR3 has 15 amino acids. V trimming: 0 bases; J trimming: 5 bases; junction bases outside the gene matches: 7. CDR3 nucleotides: TGCGCCAGCAGCTTGGCGCTCGACAGGGCTGAGACCCAGTACTTC. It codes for CASSLALDRAETQYF.

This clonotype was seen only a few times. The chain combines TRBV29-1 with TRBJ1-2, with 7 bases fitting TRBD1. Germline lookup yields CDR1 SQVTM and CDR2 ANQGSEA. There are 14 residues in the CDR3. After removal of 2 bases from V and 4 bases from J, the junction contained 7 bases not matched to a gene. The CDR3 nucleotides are TGCAGCGTTGAAAAGGGGGCGCGTGGCTATGGCTACACCTTC. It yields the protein CSVEKGARGYGYTF.

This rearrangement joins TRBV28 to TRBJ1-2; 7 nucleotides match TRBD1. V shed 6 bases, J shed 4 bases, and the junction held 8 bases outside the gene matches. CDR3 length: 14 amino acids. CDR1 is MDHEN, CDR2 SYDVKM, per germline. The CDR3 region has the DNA TGTGCCAGCAGCGCCTTGACAGGGATCTATGGCTACACCTTC. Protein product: CASSALTGIYGYTF.

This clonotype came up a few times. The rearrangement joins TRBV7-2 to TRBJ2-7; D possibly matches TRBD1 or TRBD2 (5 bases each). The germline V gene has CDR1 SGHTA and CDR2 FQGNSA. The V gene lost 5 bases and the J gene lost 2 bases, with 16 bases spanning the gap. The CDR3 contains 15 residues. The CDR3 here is CASSRPGRNTYEQYF. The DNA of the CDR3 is TGTGCCAGCAGCAGACCGGGACGAAACACCTACGAGCAGTACTTC.

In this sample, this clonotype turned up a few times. CDR3 amino acids: CASSLALAREQFF. Written as DNA, the CDR3 is TGTGCCAGCAGCTTGGCCCTGGCACGGGAGCAGTTCTTC. This chain connects TRBV5-6 to TRBJ2-1, with D unclear. This CDR3 is built from 13 residues. Germline CDR1 SGHDT, CDR2 YYEEEE. Trimming left V 0 bases short and J 10 bases short, with 11 bases between.